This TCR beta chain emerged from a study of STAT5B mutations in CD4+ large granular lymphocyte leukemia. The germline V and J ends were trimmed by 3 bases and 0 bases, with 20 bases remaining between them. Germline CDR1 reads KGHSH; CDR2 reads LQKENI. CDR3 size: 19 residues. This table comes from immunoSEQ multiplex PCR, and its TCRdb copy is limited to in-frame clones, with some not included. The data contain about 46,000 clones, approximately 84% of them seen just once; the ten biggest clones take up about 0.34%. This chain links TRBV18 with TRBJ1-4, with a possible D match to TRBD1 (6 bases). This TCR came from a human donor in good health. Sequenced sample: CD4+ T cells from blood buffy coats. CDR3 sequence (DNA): TGTGCCAGCTCACCCCAACCGACAGGAGAGGGAACAACTAATGAAAAACTGTTTTTT. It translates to CASSPQPTGEGTTNEKLFF.